This T cell receptor (beta chain) appears in the sequencing data of a study of control samples from healthy donors and cancer patients. The repertoire was sequenced with immunoSEQ multiplex PCR; TCRdb's copy has only in-frame clones and lacks some. Altogether about 120,000 clones are present, around nine tenths being singletons, with the ten largest covering over 10%. The CDR3 totals 16 residues. The V and J ends lost 3 bases and 7 bases respectively, with 19 bases between them. Germline-derived CDR1 and CDR2 are SGHNT and YYREEE (reference sequence). What was sequenced was blood. The chain combines TRBV5-4 with TRBJ1-4; TRBD1 might be the D (6 bases). The source is a young man in good health. In DNA form, the CDR3 reads TGTGCCAGCAGCTCAAAAGAACAGGGTGGAGGTGAAAAACTGTTTTTT. This gives the protein CASSSKEQGGGEKLFF.